This T cell receptor beta chain was documented in a study of cytotoxic CD8 clonotypes in ibrutinib-treated CLL. Overall study: The group held 11 to 12 relapsed/refractory and roughly 15 treatment-naive patients, with under 18 IGHV unmutated. Response was recorded as partial in some 24 patients and complete in 2; at median around 70 months, roughly 15 remained remitted and some twelve had progressed. With a range of 6 to 36, the median treatment time before response samples were taken was over 9 months.

Between the trimmed V and J ends, which lost 3 bases and 4 bases, there was a span of 11 bases. The CDR3 extends over 14 amino acids. CDR1 and CDR2 (germline): MGHRA, YSYEKL. Method: immunoSEQ multiplex PCR; TCRdb's copy keeps in-frame clones and lacks some. The table shows 130,000 or so clones, with 84% occurring only once. Roughly 2 micrograms of genomic DNA from cryopreserved PBMCs went into TCR beta libraries. The sequenced sample was PBMCs, obtained after 24 months of ibrutinib treatment. The receptor's source is a human donor with chronic lymphocytic leukemia. V usage is TRBV4-1 and J usage is TRBJ2-3, with D possibly matching TRBD2 (5 bases). This CDR3 reads CASSQVRAADTQYF. CDR3 DNA sequence: TGCGCCAGCAGCCAGGTGAGGGCCGCAGATACGCAGTATTTT.